This is a list of T cell receptor beta chains from one sample in a study of blood T cells in healthy people across ages. One entry per CDR3 protein, called by TCRdb with MiXCR from the 5' RACE reads. The sample includes approximately 2,000,000 distinct CDR3 sequences, approximately 39% seen only once; the top ten take more than 20%. The specimen sequenced was blood. These receptors were collected from a human donor in good health. The CDR3 runs from the conserved cysteine through the conserved F or W. The D gene is left open where the match is weak. Only part of the rows carry a size: once, few, many, or a class if the clone is expanded.

j_gene: TRBJ2-7
abundance: few
d_gene: -
v_gene: TRBV5-1
CDR3aa: CASSLAGESFYEQYF
CDR3nt: TGCGCCAGCAGCTTGGCCGGGGAGAGCTTCTACGAGCAGTACTTC

j_gene: TRBJ2-7
abundance: -
d_gene: TRBD1
v_gene: TRBV13
CDR3aa: CASSLGGQGASEQYF
CDR3nt: TGTGCCAGCAGCTTAGGCGGACAGGGGGCCAGCGAGCAGTACTTC

j_gene: TRBJ2-5
abundance: few
d_gene: -
v_gene: TRBV7-9
CDR3aa: CASSFVWSLYQETQYF
CDR3nt: TGTGCCAGCAGCTTCGTTTGGTCTCTTTACCAAGAGACCCAGTACTTC

j_gene: TRBJ1-2
abundance: -
d_gene: -
v_gene: TRBV7-2
CDR3aa: CASSSGQIYDYTF
CDR3nt: TGTGCCAGCAGCTCGGGACAAATCTATGACTACACCTTC

j_gene: TRBJ2-1
abundance: once
d_gene: -
v_gene: TRBV7-2
CDR3aa: CASSPHRIAAYNEQFF
CDR3nt: TGTGCCAGCAGCCCCCATCGGATAGCGGCCTACAATGAGCAGTTCTTC

j_gene: TRBJ2-1
abundance: few
d_gene: -
v_gene: TRBV7-9
CDR3aa: CASSLSRINEQFF
CDR3nt: TGTGCCAGCAGCTTAAGTAGAATCAATGAGCAGTTCTTC

j_gene: TRBJ2-1
abundance: -
d_gene: -
v_gene: TRBV6-5
CDR3aa: CASSYRRDTKQFF
CDR3nt: TGTGCCAGCAGTTATCGCCGGGACACCAAGCAGTTCTTC

j_gene: TRBJ1-2
abundance: -
d_gene: -
v_gene: TRBV6-2/TRBV6-3
CDR3aa: CATWAGTYGYTF
CDR3nt: TGTGCCACCTGGGCAGGGACCTATGGCTACACCTTC

j_gene: TRBJ2-7
abundance: few
d_gene: -
v_gene: TRBV5-1
CDR3aa: CASSLGDNPSYEQYF
CDR3nt: TGCGCCAGCAGCTTGGGGGACAACCCTTCCTACGAGCAGTACTTC

j_gene: TRBJ1-4
abundance: few
d_gene: -
v_gene: TRBV6-5
CDR3aa: CASSPSHATNEKLFF
CDR3nt: TGTGCCAGCAGTCCCAGCCATGCAACTAATGAAAAACTGTTTTTT

j_gene: TRBJ2-6
abundance: few
d_gene: -
v_gene: TRBV5-1
CDR3aa: CASSLSNSGANVLTF
CDR3nt: TGCGCCAGCAGCTTGTCTAACTCTGGGGCCAACGTCCTGACTTTC

j_gene: TRBJ1-2
abundance: few
d_gene: TRBD1
v_gene: TRBV20-1
CDR3aa: CSAPTGFGGYTF
CDR3nt: TGCAGTGCCCCGACAGGGTTTGGAGGCTACACCTTC

j_gene: TRBJ2-1
abundance: few
d_gene: -
v_gene: TRBV6-2/TRBV6-3
CDR3aa: CASSSYGLHNNNEQFF
CDR3nt: TGTGCCAGCAGTTCCTACGGACTACACAATAACAATGAGCAGTTCTTC

j_gene: TRBJ2-7
abundance: -
d_gene: -
v_gene: TRBV28
CDR3aa: CASGTPSRYEQYF
CDR3nt: TGTGCCAGCGGTACTCCTTCCCGCTACGAGCAGTACTTC

j_gene: TRBJ2-4
abundance: few
d_gene: TRBD2
v_gene: TRBV3-1
CDR3aa: CASSLGGADIQYF
CDR3nt: TGTGCCAGCAGCCTCGGGGGGGCGGACATTCAGTACTTC

j_gene: TRBJ2-7
abundance: few
d_gene: TRBD2
v_gene: TRBV4-1
CDR3aa: CASSQVLAASYEQYF
CDR3nt: TGCGCCAGCAGCCAAGTACTAGCGGCCTCCTACGAGCAGTACTTC

j_gene: TRBJ2-7
abundance: -
d_gene: -
v_gene: TRBV7-3
CDR3aa: CASSLTGGNDEQYF
CDR3nt: TGTGCCAGCAGCCTCACGGGGGGCAATGACGAGCAGTACTTC

j_gene: TRBJ2-5
abundance: -
d_gene: TRBD2
v_gene: TRBV4-2
CDR3aa: CASSRLAGASQETQYF
CDR3nt: TGTGCCAGCAGTAGACTAGCGGGGGCATCTCAAGAGACCCAGTACTTC

j_gene: TRBJ1-1
abundance: -
d_gene: -
v_gene: TRBV27
CDR3aa: CASSNLQGSAEAFF
CDR3nt: TGTGCCAGCAGCAACTTACAGGGATCGGCTGAAGCTTTCTTT

j_gene: TRBJ2-7
abundance: -
d_gene: TRBD1
v_gene: TRBV20-1
CDR3aa: CSAGVSRGLGEQYF
CDR3nt: TGCAGTGCTGGGGTTAGCAGGGGGCTTGGGGAGCAGTACTTC

j_gene: TRBJ2-1
abundance: few
d_gene: TRBD1
v_gene: TRBV29-1
CDR3aa: CSVEDPGGSYNEQFF
CDR3nt: TGCAGCGTTGAAGACCCAGGGGGCAGCTACAATGAGCAGTTCTTC

j_gene: TRBJ2-7
abundance: -
d_gene: TRBD2
v_gene: TRBV20-1
CDR3aa: CSARVYQRGSYEQYF
CDR3nt: TGCAGTGCTAGGGTATACCAGCGGGGGTCCTACGAGCAGTACTTC

j_gene: TRBJ2-5
abundance: few
d_gene: -
v_gene: TRBV10-3
CDR3aa: CAISGGPSVGAQETQYF
CDR3nt: TGTGCCATCAGTGGCGGCCCCAGTGTTGGAGCACAAGAGACCCAGTACTTC

j_gene: TRBJ2-1
abundance: -
d_gene: -
v_gene: TRBV7-8
CDR3aa: CASSLGPDQFF
CDR3nt: TGTGCCAGCAGCTTGGGACCCGACCAGTTCTTC

j_gene: TRBJ2-2
abundance: -
d_gene: -
v_gene: TRBV2
CDR3aa: CASDRSQLNTGELFF
CDR3nt: TGTGCCAGCGACCGGTCACAGTTAAACACCGGGGAGCTGTTTTTT

j_gene: TRBJ2-7
abundance: -
d_gene: -
v_gene: TRBV10-3
CDR3aa: CAISETGRASSYVQYF
CDR3nt: TGTGCCATCAGTGAAACGGGACGGGCGAGCTCCTACGTGCAGTACTTC

j_gene: TRBJ1-2
abundance: -
d_gene: -
v_gene: TRBV29-1
CDR3aa: CSVVTFGRNYGYTF
CDR3nt: TGCAGCGTTGTAACGTTCGGGAGGAACTATGGCTACACCTTC

j_gene: TRBJ2-7
abundance: -
d_gene: -
v_gene: TRBV28
CDR3aa: CASSLFHIDRYSYEQYF
CDR3nt: TGTGCCAGCAGTTTATTCCATATAGACAGATATAGCTACGAGCAGTACTTC

j_gene: TRBJ2-3
abundance: few
d_gene: -
v_gene: TRBV7-9
CDR3aa: CASSLGPQGSTDTQYF
CDR3nt: TGTGCCAGCAGCTTAGGTCCCCAGGGGAGCACAGATACGCAGTATTTT

j_gene: TRBJ2-7
abundance: -
d_gene: TRBD2
v_gene: TRBV4-3
CDR3aa: CASSQGEGNTYEQYF
CDR3nt: TGCGCCAGCAGCCAAGGGGAGGGAAATACCTACGAGCAGTACTTC

j_gene: TRBJ2-2
abundance: -
d_gene: -
v_gene: TRBV9
CDR3aa: CASVGNTGELFF
CDR3nt: TGTGCCAGCGTAGGGAACACCGGGGAGCTGTTTTTT

j_gene: TRBJ1-6
abundance: -
d_gene: -
v_gene: TRBV28
CDR3aa: CASAWGGNNSPLHF
CDR3nt: TGTGCCTCCGCCTGGGGGGGTAATAATTCACCCCTCCACTTT

j_gene: TRBJ2-5
abundance: -
d_gene: -
v_gene: TRBV7-2
CDR3aa: CASSLAADSREQYF
CDR3nt: TGTGCCAGCAGCTTAGCAGCGGATTCGAGAGAGCAGTACTTC

j_gene: TRBJ2-3
abundance: -
d_gene: TRBD1
v_gene: TRBV11-2
CDR3aa: CASSSRGTGGDTQYF
CDR3nt: TGTGCCAGCAGCTCCCGCGGGACAGGGGGAGATACGCAGTATTTT

j_gene: TRBJ2-7
abundance: -
d_gene: -
v_gene: TRBV28
CDR3aa: CASSFRGGDEQYF
CDR3nt: TGTGCCAGCAGTTTTCGAGGGGGAGACGAGCAGTACTTC

j_gene: TRBJ2-7
abundance: -
d_gene: TRBD2
v_gene: TRBV20-1
CDR3aa: CSASGGAHEIQYF
CDR3nt: TGCAGTGCGAGCGGGGGGGCCCATGAGATCCAGTACTTC

j_gene: TRBJ1-4
abundance: -
d_gene: -
v_gene: TRBV11-3
CDR3aa: CASSLGSTATNEKLFF
CDR3nt: TGTGCCAGCAGCTTGGGCTCGACGGCGACTAATGAAAAACTGTTTTTT

j_gene: TRBJ2-5
abundance: few
d_gene: TRBD2
v_gene: TRBV10-3
CDR3aa: CAISAGMTSGGQGTQYF
CDR3nt: TGTGCCATCAGTGCCGGGATGACTAGCGGGGGTCAAGGGACCCAGTACTTC

j_gene: TRBJ1-1
abundance: -
d_gene: -
v_gene: TRBV20-1
CDR3aa: CSATRTGRDTEAFF
CDR3nt: TGCAGTGCTACCAGGACGGGACGGGACACTGAAGCTTTCTTT

j_gene: TRBJ2-3
abundance: -
d_gene: TRBD1
v_gene: TRBV5-1
CDR3aa: CASSFRTGTAPDTQYF
CDR3nt: TGCGCCAGCAGCTTTCGGACAGGGACGGCACCAGATACGCAGTATTTT

j_gene: TRBJ2-1
abundance: many
d_gene: -
v_gene: TRBV12-3/TRBV12-4
CDR3aa: CASSSGVEQFF
CDR3nt: TGTGCCAGCAGTTCAGGGGTTGAGCAGTTCTTC

j_gene: TRBJ1-2
abundance: -
d_gene: -
v_gene: TRBV6-5
CDR3aa: CASSPGMLGYGYTF
CDR3nt: TGTGCCAGTAGTCCAGGGATGTTGGGCTATGGCTACACCTTC

j_gene: TRBJ2-1
abundance: -
d_gene: TRBD2
v_gene: TRBV5-1
CDR3aa: CASSFGLAGTYNEQFF
CDR3nt: TGCGCCAGCAGCTTCGGACTAGCGGGAACCTACAATGAGCAGTTCTTC

j_gene: TRBJ1-2
abundance: -
d_gene: TRBD1
v_gene: TRBV27
CDR3aa: CAGGPTGGVDGYTF
CDR3nt: TGTGCCGGCGGCCCGACAGGGGGCGTCGATGGCTACACCTTC

j_gene: TRBJ2-1
abundance: -
d_gene: TRBD1
v_gene: TRBV6-2/TRBV6-3
CDR3aa: CASSRDRRNSYNEQFF
CDR3nt: TGTGCCAGCAGTCGGGACAGGCGCAACTCCTACAATGAGCAGTTCTTC

j_gene: TRBJ1-4
abundance: few
d_gene: -
v_gene: TRBV3-1
CDR3aa: CASSQRTMSEKLFF
CDR3nt: TGTGCCAGCAGCCAGCGGACAATGAGTGAAAAACTGTTTTTT

j_gene: TRBJ1-5
abundance: -
d_gene: -
v_gene: TRBV12-3/TRBV12-4
CDR3aa: CASKASNQPQHF
CDR3nt: TGTGCCAGCAAGGCTAGCAATCAGCCCCAGCATTTT

j_gene: TRBJ2-3
abundance: -
d_gene: -
v_gene: TRBV18
CDR3aa: CASSPLRQFGTDTQYF
CDR3nt: TGTGCCAGCTCACCCCTGAGACAGTTCGGCACAGATACGCAGTATTTT

j_gene: TRBJ2-7
abundance: many
d_gene: TRBD2
v_gene: TRBV29-1
CDR3aa: CSVGGRASYEQYF
CDR3nt: TGCAGCGTGGGGGGGAGGGCTTCCTACGAGCAGTACTTC

j_gene: TRBJ2-1
abundance: -
d_gene: -
v_gene: TRBV20-1
CDR3aa: CSARGRGVLVPDNEQFF
CDR3nt: TGCAGTGCTAGAGGGAGAGGCGTCTTAGTCCCGGACAATGAGCAGTTCTTC

j_gene: TRBJ2-3
abundance: few
d_gene: -
v_gene: TRBV7-3
CDR3aa: CASSLSGRLNTQYF
CDR3nt: TGTGCCAGCAGCTTATCCGGACGGCTAAATACGCAGTATTTT

j_gene: TRBJ1-2
abundance: -
d_gene: TRBD1
v_gene: TRBV5-1
CDR3aa: CASSRTGDNYDYTF
CDR3nt: TGCGCCAGCAGCCGGACAGGGGATAACTATGACTACACCTTC

j_gene: TRBJ1-1
abundance: -
d_gene: -
v_gene: TRBV20-1
CDR3aa: CSAAVPGTEAFF
CDR3nt: TGCAGTGCCGCCGTTCCCGGGACTGAAGCTTTCTTT